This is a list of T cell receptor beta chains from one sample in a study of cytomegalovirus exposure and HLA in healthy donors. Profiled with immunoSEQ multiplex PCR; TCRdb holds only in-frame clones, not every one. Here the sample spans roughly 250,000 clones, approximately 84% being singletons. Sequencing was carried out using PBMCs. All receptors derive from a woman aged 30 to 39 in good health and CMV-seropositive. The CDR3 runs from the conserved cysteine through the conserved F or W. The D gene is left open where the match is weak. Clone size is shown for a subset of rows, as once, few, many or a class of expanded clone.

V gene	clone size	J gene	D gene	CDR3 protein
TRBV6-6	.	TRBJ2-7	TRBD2	CASSYISGGYEQYF
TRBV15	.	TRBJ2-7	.	CATSRDRGNSYEQYF
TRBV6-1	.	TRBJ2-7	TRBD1	CASSIQQGKGYEQYF
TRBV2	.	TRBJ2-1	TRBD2	CASTPIGLAGPPLGNEQFF
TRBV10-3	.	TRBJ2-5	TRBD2	CAISGTSGKETQYF
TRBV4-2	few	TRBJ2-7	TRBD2	CASSQGLAGSYEQYF
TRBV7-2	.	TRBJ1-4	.	CASSRANEKLFF
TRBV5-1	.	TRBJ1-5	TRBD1	CASSLQGADQPQHF
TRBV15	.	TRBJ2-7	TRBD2	CATSRDEREGVYEQYF
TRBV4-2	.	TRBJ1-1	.	CASSPVAAEGTEAFF
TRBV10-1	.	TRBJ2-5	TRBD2	CASSDGTSEVETQYF
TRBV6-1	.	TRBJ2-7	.	CASSEFKQYF
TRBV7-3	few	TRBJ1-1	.	CASSLSTRTEAFF
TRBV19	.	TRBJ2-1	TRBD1	CASSDPGQGTYNEQFF
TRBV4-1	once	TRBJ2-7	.	CASSQVTGASYEQYF
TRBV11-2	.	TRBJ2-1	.	CASSYGQWQFF
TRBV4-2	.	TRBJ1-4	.	CASSQEGGPKNEKLFF
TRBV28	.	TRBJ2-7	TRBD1	CASRWDRELGEQYF
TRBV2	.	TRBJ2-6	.	CASRLASGANVLTF
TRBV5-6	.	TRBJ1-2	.	CASSQGGYGYTF
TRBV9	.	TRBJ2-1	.	CASSGGGVYNEQFF
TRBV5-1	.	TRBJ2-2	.	CASRTDANTGELFF
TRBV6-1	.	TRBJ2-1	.	CASSVTVYEQFF
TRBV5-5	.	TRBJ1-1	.	CASSVLLGGTEAFF
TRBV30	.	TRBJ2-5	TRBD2	CAWSSGRGQRETQYF
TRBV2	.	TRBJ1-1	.	CASSPLGISAMNTEAFF
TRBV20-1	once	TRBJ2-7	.	CSAPEAYEQYF
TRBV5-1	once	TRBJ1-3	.	CASSGGQFSGNTIYF
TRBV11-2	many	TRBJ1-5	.	CASSSQGQPQHF
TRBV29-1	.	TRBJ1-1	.	CSVEGLGGGWGTEAFF
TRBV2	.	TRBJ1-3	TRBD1	CASSETGGGSGNTIYF
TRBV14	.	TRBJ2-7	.	CASSRAGSVNEQYF
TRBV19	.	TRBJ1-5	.	CASSIAGTGLTRPQHF
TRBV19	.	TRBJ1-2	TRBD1	CASSIDRGTGFLYGYTF
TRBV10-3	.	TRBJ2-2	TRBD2	CAIPAGVIGTGELFF
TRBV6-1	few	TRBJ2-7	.	CASSVQSDYEQYF
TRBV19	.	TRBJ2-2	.	CASNQGTGELFF
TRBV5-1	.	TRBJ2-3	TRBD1	CASRTGAYTDTQYF
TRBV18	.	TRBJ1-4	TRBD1	CASAPGTGNLDGEKLFF
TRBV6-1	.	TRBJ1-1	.	CASSGDTATEAFF
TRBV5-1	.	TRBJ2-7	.	CASSLMTGSREQYF
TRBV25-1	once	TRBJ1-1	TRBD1	CASTRDRGVHTEAFF
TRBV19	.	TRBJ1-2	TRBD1	CASSMPSRQGFDGYTF
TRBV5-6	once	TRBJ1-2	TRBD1	CASTRSRLTGWGYGYTF
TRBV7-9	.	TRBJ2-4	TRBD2	CASSPGGKNIQYF